These T cell receptor beta chains were read from a single sample in a study of cytomegalovirus exposure and HLA in healthy donors. The protocol was immunoSEQ multiplex PCR, while the TCRdb copy is restricted to in-frame clones and leaves out a portion. The sample records around 180,000 clones, roughly four fifths being singletons. Sample: PBMCs. All receptors come from a girl between 10 and 17 years old in good health and CMV-seropositive. CDR3s include the opening cysteine and the closing phenylalanine or tryptophan. The D gene is left open where the match is weak. The size entry is marked missing in some rows and otherwise reads once, few, many or a size class.

>TRBV7-6|-|TRBD1|TRBJ1-5
TGTGCCAGCAGCTCCGGGACAGTCAATCAGCCCCAGCATTTT
CASSSGTVNQPQHF
>TRBV9|-|-|TRBJ2-1
TGTGCCAGCAGCGCCACAGGGCTACTACCCCCCTACAATGAGCAGTTCTTC
CASSATGLLPPYNEQFF
>TRBV27|-|TRBD1|TRBJ2-7
TGTGCCAGCAGTACAGGGGGCGAGTACGAGCAGTACTTC
CASSTGGEYEQYF
>TRBV4-1|once|TRBD2|TRBJ2-1
TGCGCCAGCAGCCAAGTGTCTAGCGGGGTTGGAGATGAGCAGTTCTTC
CASSQVSSGVGDEQFF
>TRBV12-5|-|TRBD2|TRBJ2-5
TGTGCTAGTGGTTCGCCCTGGGATAGGGCTAGCGGGGGGGCACGGGAGACCCAGTACTTC
CASGSPWDRASGGARETQYF
>TRBV10-1|-|-|TRBJ2-5
TGCGCCAGCAGTGACTTCCAAGAGACCCAGTACTTC
CASSDFQETQYF
>TRBV5-6|-|-|TRBJ1-1
TGTGCCAGCAGCCTCCCTGGACAGCTTGAAGCTTTCTTT
CASSLPGQLEAFF
>TRBV5-8|-|-|TRBJ1-1
TGTGCCAGCAGCTTGGTAGCGGGGGGGACTGAAGCTTTCTTT
CASSLVAGGTEAFF
>TRBV4-1|-|-|TRBJ2-7
TGCGCCAGCAGCCTTGTAGGGGCCCCGTCCGGCGAGCAGTACTTC
CASSLVGAPSGEQYF
>TRBV7-7|-|TRBD2|TRBJ2-5
TGTGCTAGCAGCTTAGAACCGGGGGGTGGGGAGACCCAGTACTTC
CASSLEPGGGETQYF
>TRBV4-1|-|TRBD1|TRBJ2-7
TGCGCCAGCAGCCAAGAGGACAGGGGGCTTATCTACGAGCAGTACTTC
CASSQEDRGLIYEQYF
>TRBV18|once|-|TRBJ1-2
TGTGCCAGCTCAGCGACAGGACGAGGGTATGGCTACACCTTC
CASSATGRGYGYTF
>TRBV5-1|-|-|TRBJ2-2
TGCGCCAGCAGTCTTAGGCAGGGTGACACCGGGGAGCTGTTTTTT
CASSLRQGDTGELFF
>TRBV6-1|-|TRBD1|TRBJ1-3
TGTGCCAGCCGGGACAGGGGCGACTCTGGAAACACCATATATTTT
CASRDRGDSGNTIYF
>TRBV7-3|-|TRBD1|TRBJ2-7
TGTGCCAGCAGCACGGGGACAGGTCCCTACGAGCAGTACTTC
CASSTGTGPYEQYF
>TRBV6-1|-|-|TRBJ2-2
TGTGCCAGCATTTTTAGCACCGGGGAGCTGTTTTTT
CASIFSTGELFF
>TRBV5-4|-|TRBD1|TRBJ2-3
TGTGCCAGCAGCATAAACAGGGGTAGGGTGGTAGATACGCAGTATTTT
CASSINRGRVVDTQYF
>TRBV6-1|-|TRBD1|TRBJ1-2
TGTGCCAGCAGTGATTCGACAGGGGACAGACATAACTATGGCTACACCTTC
CASSDSTGDRHNYGYTF
>TRBV28|-|-|TRBJ1-5
TGTGCCAGCAGTCAACCACAGGGTCTGAGACAGCCCCAGCATTTT
CASSQPQGLRQPQHF